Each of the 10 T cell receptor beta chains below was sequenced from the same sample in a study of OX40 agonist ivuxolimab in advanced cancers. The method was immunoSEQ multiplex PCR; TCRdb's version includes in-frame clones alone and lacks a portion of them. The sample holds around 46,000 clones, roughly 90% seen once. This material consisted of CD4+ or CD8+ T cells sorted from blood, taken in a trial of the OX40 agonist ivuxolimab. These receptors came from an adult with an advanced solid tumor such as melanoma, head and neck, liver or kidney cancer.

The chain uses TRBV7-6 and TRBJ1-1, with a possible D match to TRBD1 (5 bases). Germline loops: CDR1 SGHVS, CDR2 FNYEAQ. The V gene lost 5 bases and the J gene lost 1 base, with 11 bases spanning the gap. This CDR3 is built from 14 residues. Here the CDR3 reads CASSAQAENTEAFF. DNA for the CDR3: TGTGCCAGCAGCGCACAGGCAGAGAACACTGAAGCTTTCTTT.

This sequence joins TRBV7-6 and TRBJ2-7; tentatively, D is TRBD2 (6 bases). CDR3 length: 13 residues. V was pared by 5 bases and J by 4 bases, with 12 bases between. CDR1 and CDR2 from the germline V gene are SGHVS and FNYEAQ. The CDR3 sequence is CASSVGGGYEQYF. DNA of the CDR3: TGTGCCAGCAGCGTCGGGGGAGGTTACGAGCAGTACTTC.

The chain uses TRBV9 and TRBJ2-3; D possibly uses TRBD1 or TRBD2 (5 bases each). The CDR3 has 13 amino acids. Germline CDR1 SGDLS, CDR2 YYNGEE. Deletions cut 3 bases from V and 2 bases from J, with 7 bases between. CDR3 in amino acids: CASSGDHTDTQYF. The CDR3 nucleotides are TGTGCCAGCAGCGGGGACCACACAGATACGCAGTATTTT.

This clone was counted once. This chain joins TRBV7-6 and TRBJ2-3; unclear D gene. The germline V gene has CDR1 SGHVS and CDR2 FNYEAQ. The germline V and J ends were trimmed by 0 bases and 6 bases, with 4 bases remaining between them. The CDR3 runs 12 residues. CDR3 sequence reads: CASSLARDTQYF. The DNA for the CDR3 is TGTGCCAGCAGCTTAGCCAGGGATACGCAGTATTTT.

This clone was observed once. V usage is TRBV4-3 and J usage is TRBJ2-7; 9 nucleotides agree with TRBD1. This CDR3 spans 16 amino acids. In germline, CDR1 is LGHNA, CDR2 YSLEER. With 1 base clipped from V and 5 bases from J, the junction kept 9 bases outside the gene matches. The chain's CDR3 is CASSQVHRDRVDEQYF. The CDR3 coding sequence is TGCGCCAGCAGCCAAGTCCACCGGGACAGGGTGGACGAGCAGTACTTC.

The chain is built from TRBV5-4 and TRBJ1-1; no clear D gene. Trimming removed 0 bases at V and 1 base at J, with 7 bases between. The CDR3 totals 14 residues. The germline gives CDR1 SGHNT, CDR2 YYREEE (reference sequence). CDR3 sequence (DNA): TGTGCCAGCAGCTTGGAAGGAGGGAACACTGAAGCTTTCTTT. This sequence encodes CASSLEGGNTEAFF.

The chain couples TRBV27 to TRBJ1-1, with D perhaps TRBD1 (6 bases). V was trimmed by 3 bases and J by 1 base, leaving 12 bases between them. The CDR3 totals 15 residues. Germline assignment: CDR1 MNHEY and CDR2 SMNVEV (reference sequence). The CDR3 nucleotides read TGTGCCAGCAGTTTTTCCGGGACACCGAACACTGAAGCTTTCTTT. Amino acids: CASSFSGTPNTEAFF.

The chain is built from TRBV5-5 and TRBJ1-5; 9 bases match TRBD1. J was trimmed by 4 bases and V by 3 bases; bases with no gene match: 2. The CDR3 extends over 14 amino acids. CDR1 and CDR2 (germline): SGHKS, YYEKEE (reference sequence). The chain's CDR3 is CASSSGQGNQPQHF. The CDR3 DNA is TGTGCCAGCAGCTCTGGACAGGGGAATCAGCCCCAGCATTTT.

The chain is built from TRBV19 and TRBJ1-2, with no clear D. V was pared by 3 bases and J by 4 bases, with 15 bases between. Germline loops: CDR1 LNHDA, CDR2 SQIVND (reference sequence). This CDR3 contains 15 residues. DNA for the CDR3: TGTGCCAGTAGTATCCCCGAGACGGTCGTCTATGGCTACACCTTC. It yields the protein CASSIPETVVYGYTF.

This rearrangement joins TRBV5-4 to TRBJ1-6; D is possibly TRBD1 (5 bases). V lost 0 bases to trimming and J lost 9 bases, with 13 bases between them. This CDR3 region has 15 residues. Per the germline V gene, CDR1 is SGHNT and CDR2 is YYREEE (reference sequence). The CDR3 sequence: CASSLEGDSVSPLHF. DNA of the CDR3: TGTGCCAGCAGCTTGGAAGGGGATTCTGTTTCACCCCTCCACTTT.